The rows below give T cell receptor beta chains drawn from one sample of a study of T cell responses to AZD1222 COVID-19 vaccine. The table came from immunoSEQ multiplex PCR; TCRdb's copy has only in-frame clones and leaves some out. There are approximately 190,000 clones in the sample; 85% to 95% occur only once, and roughly 1% lies in the top ten. The starting material was peripheral blood, obtained 28 days after the second AZD1222 dose. These receptors originate from an adult who received the AZD1222 COVID-19 vaccine. Both conserved end residues are part of each CDR3. A D gene is named only where the DNA matches it firmly. Not every row has a clone size; where given, it reads once, few, many or a size class.

v_gene	abundance	d_gene	j_gene	CDR3aa	CDR3nt
TRBV6-2/TRBV6-3	.	.	TRBJ1-5	CASSRRTAHSNQPQHF	TGTGCCAGCAGCCGACGAACAGCTCATAGCAATCAGCCCCAGCATTTT
TRBV29-1	.	.	TRBJ1-2	CSVRGFYGYTF	TGCAGCGTTAGGGGGTTCTATGGCTACACCTTC
TRBV27	.	.	TRBJ2-1	CASSLILVDYNEQFF	TGTGCCAGCAGTTTAATACTAGTCGACTACAATGAGCAGTTCTTC
TRBV5-6	once	.	TRBJ1-6	CASTDRLAANSPLHF	TGTGCCAGCACCGATAGATTGGCAGCCAATTCACCCCTCCACTTT
TRBV6-5	.	.	TRBJ1-1	CASSYSGGHAGRAFF	TGTGCCAGCAGTTACTCGGGGGGGCACGCTGGTCGGGCTTTCTTT
TRBV6-5	.	.	TRBJ1-6	CASRENTYNSPLHF	TGTGCCAGCAGGGAGAATACCTATAATTCACCCCTCCACTTT
TRBV19	.	TRBD1	TRBJ1-3	CASISRGLSGNTIYF	TGTGCCAGTATATCCAGGGGGCTCTCTGGAAACACCATATATTTT
TRBV9	.	.	TRBJ1-6	CASSVMPGPNSPLHF	TGTGCCAGCAGCGTAATGCCAGGTCCCAATTCACCCCTCCACTTT
TRBV30	.	.	TRBJ1-1	CAWRRARILNTEAFF	TGTGCCTGGCGGCGGGCCCGTATATTGAACACTGAAGCTTTCTTT
TRBV7-9	.	.	TRBJ1-2	CASSLQGWGGYTF	TGTGCCAGCAGCCTCCAGGGATGGGGTGGCTACACCTTC
TRBV7-7	.	.	TRBJ2-2	CASSPGLGNTGELFF	TGTGCCAGCAGCCCAGGACTGGGAAACACCGGGGAGCTGTTTTTT
TRBV29-1	.	.	TRBJ1-2	CSVGSGDGGYTF	TGCAGCGTTGGATCAGGGGACGGTGGCTACACCTTC
TRBV14	.	.	TRBJ1-1	CASSQDRVFGLFF	TGTGCCAGCAGCCAAGATCGGGTCTTCGGTCTTTTCTTT
TRBV27	.	.	TRBJ1-2	CASSLPGDGYTF	TGTGCCAGCAGTTTACCCGGGGATGGCTACACCTTC
TRBV25-1	.	TRBD1	TRBJ2-3	CASTRQGSTDTQYF	TGTGCCAGCACTCGACAGGGGAGCACAGATACGCAGTATTTT
TRBV5-1	once	TRBD1	TRBJ1-5	CASSSTGEDNQPQHF	TGCGCCAGCAGCTCGACAGGGGAAGACAATCAGCCCCAGCATTTT
TRBV6-6	.	TRBD1	TRBJ1-2	CASSSLSPDRGRGYTF	TGTGCCAGCAGTTCCTTAAGCCCGGACAGGGGGCGGGGCTACACCTTC
TRBV3-1/TRBV3-2	.	.	TRBJ2-5	CASSQGVGSTQYF	TGTGCCAGCAGCCAAGGGGTCGGCTCGACCCAGTACTTC
TRBV10-3	.	.	TRBJ2-7	CAISATTGYTYEQYF	TGTGCCATCAGTGCCACGACTGGTTATACCTACGAGCAGTACTTC
TRBV6-2/TRBV6-3	.	.	TRBJ2-3	CASSYRGPDTQYF	TGTGCCAGCAGTTACCGGGGGCCCGATACGCAGTATTTT
TRBV6-5	.	.	TRBJ1-6	CASSPRGDSPLHF	TGTGCCAGCTCCCCCAGGGGTGATTCACCCCTCCACTTT
TRBV9	once	.	TRBJ2-7	CASSVEDFREQYF	TGTGCCAGCAGCGTAGAGGACTTTCGGGAGCAGTACTTC
TRBV3-1/TRBV3-2	.	.	TRBJ1-4	CASSQERRGSEKLFF	TGTGCCAGCAGCCAAGAGCGCAGGGGTAGTGAAAAACTGTTTTTT
TRBV5-1	.	.	TRBJ2-3	CASSWSRDTQYF	TGCGCCAGCAGCTGGAGTCGAGATACGCAGTATTTT